This T cell receptor delta chain was captured in a study of gamma-delta T cells after stem cell transplantation. This clone has more than one count but fewer than ten. TCRdb re-called the RT-PCR reads via CATT. The sample has about 5,400 delta-chain clones; 9.5% to 10% are singletons. The CDR3 consists of 19 residues. The V gene's germline CDR1 is TSWWSYY and CDR2 QGS. V shed 1 base, J shed 0 bases, and the junction held 9 bases outside the gene matches. Sequences were obtained from gamma-delta T cells. The clonotype comes from a human donor. It is not recorded whose cells these are; they may come from a transplant donor. This chain connects TRDV1 to TRDJ1, with 12 bases lining up with TRDD3. The CDR3 reads CALGEPASTGGYYTDKLIF. The CDR3 DNA follows: TGTGCTCTTGGGGAACCGGCTAGTACTGGGGGATACTACACCGATAAACTCATCTTT.